Given below is one T cell receptor (beta chain) in context. Its antigen remains unidentified. The data stem from a study of T cell repertoires in cytomegalovirus infection. Study as a whole: Recently identified HLA-C-restricted CMV epitopes and well-studied HLA-B-restricted CMV epitopes were used by the study. Study-wide points: HLA-C-restricted CMV clonotypes gave the most frequent clonotype in two of eight donors.

The CDR3 extends over 15 amino acids. Germline CDR1 is SNHLY and CDR2 is FYNNEI. Trimming stripped 7 bases from V and 0 bases from J, with 13 bases between. TCRdb re-called the reads through MiXCR, storing one row per CDR3 protein. The top ten clones hold 17% of a sample with about half a million distinct CDR3 sequences, around 35% of them seen once. This specimen was cultured PBMCs, taken from culture after CMV antigen stimulation. The chain recombines TRBV2 with TRBJ2-1; a possible D gene is TRBD2 (5 bases). This TCR was recovered from a human donor in good health (CMV status not recorded). Some clones in this sample may be carry-over from other donors' samples. CDR3 sequence reads: CASTPAGDSYNEQFF. The CDR3 bases are TGTGCCAGCACCCCGGCGGGTGACTCCTACAATGAGCAGTTCTTC.